The 20 T cell receptor beta chains reported below all come from one sample, sequenced in a study of patients and donors after allogeneic stem cell transplantation. TCRdb passed the RT-PCR reads through MiXCR, listing each CDR3 protein once. The sample contains approximately 170,000 distinct CDR3 sequences, 25% to 35% of which appear only once. The sample taken for sequencing was blood, either unsorted or a sorted T cell fraction (not recorded which). These receptors were obtained from a human donor who was either an allogeneic HSCT recipient or a stem cell or donor lymphocyte infusion donor (not recorded which). It is not recorded whose cells these are; they may come from a transplant donor.

The genes are TRBV9 and TRBJ2-1; maybe TRBD2 (5 bases). The germline gives CDR1 SGDLS, CDR2 YYNGEE. V lost 0 bases, J lost 3 bases, and 13 bases lay in between. This CDR3 comprises 16 residues. DNA of the CDR3: TGTGCCAGCAGCGTAGGAGCTAGCTCATACTACAATGAGCAGTTCTTC. Amino acid sequence: CASSVGASSYYNEQFF.

The gene calls are TRBV5-1 and TRBJ1-2; D may be TRBD1 (6 bases). Germline V lookup: CDR1 SGHRS, CDR2 YFSETQ. Trimming took 3 bases from V and 4 from J, leaving 16 bases between them. The CDR3 has 15 amino acids. As DNA, the CDR3 is TGCGCCAGCAGCTCCCGGGGGGCGCGAATCTATGGCTACACCTTC. Its protein is CASSSRGARIYGYTF.

This clonotype was seen a handful of times. The rearrangement uses TRBV4-1 and TRBJ2-3; D is perhaps TRBD2 (6 bases). This CDR3 comprises 15 residues. CDR1 and CDR2 from the germline V gene are MGHRA and YSYEKL. V shed 1 base and J shed 2 bases, with 10 bases lying between them. The CDR3 spells CASSQGPSDTDTQYF. CDR3 bases: TGCGCCAGCAGCCAAGGCCCTAGCGACACAGATACGCAGTATTTT.

This clonotype was observed a few times. Here the CDR3 DNA reads TGTGCCAGCAGTAATAGCCCGGGACAGGGAAAAGAGACCCAGTACTTC. Its translation: CASSNSPGQGKETQYF. The chain joins TRBV12-3 or TRBV12-4 to TRBJ2-5; 9 positions match TRBD1. The ends lost 5 bases at V and 3 bases at J; junction bases unmatched: 10. The CDR3 has 16 residues.

The table lists this clonotype with a few counts. The chain uses TRBV11-2 and TRBJ1-2; possibly TRBD1 for D (5 bases). The CDR3 has 15 residues. Germline CDR1 SGHAT, CDR2 FQNNGV. V dropped 6 bases and J dropped 0 bases, with 14 bases sitting between them. The CDR3 DNA is TGTGCCAGCAGACATGCAGGGAGGGCTAACTATGGCTACACCTTC. This translates into CASRHAGRANYGYTF.

This clonotype was found many times. The rearrangement uses TRBV20-1 and TRBJ1-2, with a possible D match to TRBD1 (6 bases). The length of the CDR3 is 14 residues. The germline V and J ends were trimmed by 1 base and 2 bases, with 11 bases remaining between them. Germline CDR1 and CDR2: DFQATT and SNEGSKA (reference sequence). The CDR3 loop is CSARVGQGNYGYTF. Written as DNA, the CDR3 is TGCAGTGCTAGAGTGGGCCAGGGGAACTATGGCTACACCTTC.

V usage is TRBV20-1 and J usage is TRBJ2-1, with TRBD1 matching 10 bases. This CDR3 has 15 residues. V was pared by 8 bases and J by 9 bases, with 16 bases of the junction left unmatched. Germline V lookup: CDR1 DFQATT, CDR2 SNEGSKA (reference sequence). The CDR3 bases are TGCAGTTACCTACGCCCGGGACAGGGGTTCGGTGAGCAGTTCTTC. Protein: CSYLRPGQGFGEQFF.

The V gene is TRBV3-1, the J gene TRBJ2-5; D gene unclear. CDR3 size: 15 residues. The germline V gene has CDR1 LGHDT and CDR2 YNNKEL (reference sequence). With 1 base removed from V and 7 bases from J, the gap between germline ends came to 16 bases. As DNA, the CDR3 is TGTGCCAGCAGCCAAGCTCGTACAGCCGTGGGGACCCAGTACTTC. Its translation: CASSQARTAVGTQYF.

Only a few counts were recorded for this clonotype. The rearrangement joins TRBV9 to TRBJ2-7, with TRBD1 matching 7 bases. The CDR3 consists of 13 residues. After removal of 3 bases from V and 5 bases from J, the junction contained 5 bases not matched to a gene. CDR1 and CDR2 from the germline V gene are SGDLS and YYNGEE. CDR3 amino acids: CASSGDSYDEQYF. In DNA, the CDR3 is TGTGCCAGCAGCGGGGACAGCTACGACGAGCAGTACTTC.

This clonotype has a count of ten or more. The rearrangement links TRBV7-2 to TRBJ1-2; D is perhaps TRBD1 (6 bases). This CDR3 is built from 13 residues. V was clipped by 5 bases and J by 6 bases, with 13 bases between them. Germline V lookup: CDR1 SGHTA, CDR2 FQGNSA. The CDR3 is CASSLNRDNGYTF. Here the CDR3 DNA reads TGTGCCAGCAGCCTCAACCGGGACAATGGCTACACCTTC.

This clonotype showed up just a few times. This chain connects TRBV14 to TRBJ1-2; tentatively, D is TRBD1 (6 bases). Germline-derived CDR1 and CDR2 are SGHDN and FVKESK. CDR3 length equals 16 residues. V was pared by 1 base and J by 0 bases, with 12 bases between. CDR3 bases: TGTGCCAGCAGCCAAGTAGGGGGGGCCTCTAACTATGGCTACACCTTC. Protein sequence: CASSQVGGASNYGYTF.

The genes are TRBV29-1 and TRBJ2-7; the D call may be TRBD1 or TRBD2 (5 bases each). Germline values: CDR1 SQVTM, CDR2 ANQGSEA. The CDR3 is made up of 14 amino acids. Trimming cost V 4 bases and J 2 bases, with 15 bases left between them. As DNA, the CDR3 is TGCAGCGTTGGCTACCCGGGACCCACCTACGAGCAGTACTTC. It yields the protein CSVGYPGPTYEQYF.

This clonotype was seen a few times. This rearrangement joins TRBV4-2 to TRBJ1-4; D remains ambiguous. Deletions cut 1 base from V and 5 bases from J, with 17 bases between. CDR1 and CDR2 (germline): LGHNA, YNFKEQ. The CDR3 spans 17 residues. This CDR3 reads CASSQGAQPDGNEKLFF. The CDR3 nucleotides read TGTGCCAGCAGCCAAGGGGCACAACCTGACGGAAATGAAAAACTGTTTTTT.

The chain recombines TRBV27 with TRBJ2-1; the match to TRBD1 covers 8 bases. CDR3 length equals 15 residues. CDR1 and CDR2 from the germline V gene are MNHEY and SMNVEV (reference sequence). With 5 bases clipped from V and 7 bases from J, the junction kept 10 bases outside the gene matches. The CDR3 is CASSPDRALWNEQFF. The DNA of the CDR3 is TGTGCCAGCAGTCCGGACAGGGCTTTGTGGAATGAGCAGTTCTTC.

This clonotype was counted between two and nine times. The chain employs TRBV5-1 and TRBJ1-1, with 9 bases identical to TRBD1. Germline V gene data show CDR1 as SGHRS and CDR2 as YFSETQ. V shed 2 bases, J shed 4 bases, and the junction held 6 bases outside the gene matches. This CDR3 comprises 15 residues. The CDR3 spells CASSFAGQGVTEAFF. Here the CDR3 DNA reads TGCGCCAGCAGCTTCGCGGGACAGGGTGTCACTGAAGCTTTCTTT.

This clonotype showed up just a few times. The J gene is TRBJ2-7, the V gene TRBV4-3, with 8 bases fitting TRBD2. V shed 0 bases and J 3 bases; nucleotides not matched to a gene: 10. Germline lookup yields CDR1 LGHNA and CDR2 YSLEER. CDR3 length equals 17 residues. CDR3 DNA: TGCGCCAGCAGCCAAGATTGGGCGGGACTAGATGACTACGAGCAGTACTTC. It is translated as CASSQDWAGLDDYEQYF.

The rearrangement joins TRBV9 to TRBJ2-5, with D perhaps matching TRBD1 or TRBD2 (6 bases each). The germline gives CDR1 SGDLS, CDR2 YYNGEE. With 1 base removed from V and 5 bases from J, the gap between germline ends came to 21 bases. The CDR3 is 17 residues long. CDR3: CASSVSNTGAVTETQYF. DNA of the CDR3: TGTGCCAGCAGCGTATCGAACACGGGGGCAGTGACGGAGACCCAGTACTTC.

This clonotype came up a few times. The V gene is TRBV20-1, the J gene TRBJ2-1; the match to TRBD2 covers 9 bases. V shed 5 bases and J 5 bases; nucleotides not matched to a gene: 10. Germline assignment: CDR1 DFQATT and CDR2 SNEGSKA (reference sequence). CDR3 length: 15 residues. The chain's CDR3 is CSAPRAGGPDNEQFF. The CDR3 nucleotides read TGCAGTGCTCCCCGGGCGGGAGGGCCGGACAATGAGCAGTTCTTC.

Only a few counts were recorded for this clonotype. In DNA form, the CDR3 reads TGCGCCAGCAGCTTGGGGATTTCTATGGCGGGCTATGGCTACACCTTC. It is translated as CASSLGISMAGYGYTF. The V and J genes are TRBV5-1 and TRBJ1-2, with unresolved D. Deletions cut 0 bases from V and 4 bases from J, with 16 bases between. The V gene's germline CDR1 is SGHRS and CDR2 YFSETQ. The CDR3 has 16 residues.

This clonotype was picked up a small number of times. J is TRBJ2-6 and V is TRBV5-1; no definite D call. Looked up from germline, CDR1 is SGHRS and CDR2 is YFSETQ. The V and J ends lost 0 bases and 4 bases respectively, with 8 bases between them. This CDR3 comprises 15 residues. CDR3 DNA sequence: TGCGCCAGCAGCTTGGGGGGATCCGGGGCCAACGTCCTGACTTTC. Its protein is CASSLGGSGANVLTF.